This T cell receptor beta chain is drawn from a study of cytomegalovirus exposure and HLA in healthy donors. Study-wide results and limits: Among the CMV-associated chains, three were confirmed in vitro as specific for CMV antigens. In a later analysis, first-cohort TCR clusters were found to tend to co-occur in the roughly 120 validation repertoires. Rarity held for most TCR sequences, but there were some public TCRs that occurred in many donors.

As to this clone: Antigen: not known.

CDR1 SGHRS and CDR2 YFSETQ come from the germline V gene. This CDR3 is 12 amino acids long. The V gene lost 10 bases and the J gene lost 3 bases, with 12 bases spanning the gap. TCRdb keeps only in-frame clones here, not all; method: immunoSEQ multiplex PCR. The sample lists roughly 350,000 clones; roughly 89% were seen once. The source material was PBMCs. V is TRBV5-1 and J is TRBJ2-3; the D gene is possibly TRBD1 (6 bases). The TCR originated in a woman aged 18-29 years in good health and CMV-seronegative. CDR3: CASQQGTDTQYF. CDR3 DNA: TGCGCCTCACAACAGGGAACAGATACGCAGTATTTT.